This TCR beta chain was identified in a study of T-cell reconstitution after alpha-beta-depleted transplantation in children. This clonotype was picked up a small number of times. The library targeted TCRbeta and was prepared with unique molecular identifiers. TCRdb fed the PCR reads into MiXCR, producing one record per CDR3 protein. Of 150,000 to 200,000 distinct CDR3 sequences in the sample, about 6.3% are singletons; the top ten hold over 2.5%. The V end was cut by 1 base, the J end by 4 bases, with 19 bases between. The CDR3 is 16 amino acids. Per the germline V gene, CDR1 is DFQATT and CDR2 is SNEGSKA (reference sequence).

This chain joins TRBV20-1 and TRBJ1-1; D uncertain. This sample comprised PBMCs from the stem cell graft donor, obtained from the stem cell graft. The sequence came from a human donor who donated a stem cell graft to a child with Wiskott-Aldrich syndrome. The CDR3 DNA sequence: TGCAGTGCTAGAGTTTACGGGCGGGATCGGGTCACTGAAGCTTTCTTT. Its translation is CSARVYGRDRVTEAFF.